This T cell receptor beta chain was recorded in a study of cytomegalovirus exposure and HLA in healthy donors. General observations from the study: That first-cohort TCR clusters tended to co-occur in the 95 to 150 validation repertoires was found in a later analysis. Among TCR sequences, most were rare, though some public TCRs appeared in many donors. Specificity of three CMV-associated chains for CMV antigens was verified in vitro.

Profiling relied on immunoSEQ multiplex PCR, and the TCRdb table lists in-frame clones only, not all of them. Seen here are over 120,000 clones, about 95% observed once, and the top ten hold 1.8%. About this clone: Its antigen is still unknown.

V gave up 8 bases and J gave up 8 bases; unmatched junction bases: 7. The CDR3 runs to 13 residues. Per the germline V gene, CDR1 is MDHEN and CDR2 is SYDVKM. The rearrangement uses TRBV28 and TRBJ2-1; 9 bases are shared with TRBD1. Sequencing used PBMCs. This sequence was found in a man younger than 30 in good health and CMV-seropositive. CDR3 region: CASQMGDRDEQFF. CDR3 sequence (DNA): TGTGCCAGCCAAATGGGGGACAGGGATGAGCAGTTCTTC.